This is a list of T cell receptor beta chains from one sample in a study of T cell responses to AZD1222 COVID-19 vaccine. Clones were read by immunoSEQ multiplex PCR, and TCRdb kept only the in-frame ones, dropping some. The data contain 95,000 to 100,000 clones, about 88% of them seen just once; the ten biggest clones take up more than 13%. Sequencing used peripheral blood, obtained 28 days after the second AZD1222 dose. Receptor source: an adult who received the AZD1222 COVID-19 vaccine. The CDR3 runs from the conserved cysteine through the conserved F or W. The order of the fields is V gene, J gene, D gene, clone size, CDR3 protein. A D gene is named only where the DNA matches it firmly. The size field is filled for only some rows; it gives once, few, many or a size class.

v_gene: TRBV27; j_gene: TRBJ2-7; d_gene: .; abundance: .; CDR3aa: CASSAGGPYEQYF
v_gene: TRBV7-3; j_gene: TRBJ2-5; d_gene: .; abundance: .; CDR3aa: CASSLSPQETQYF
v_gene: TRBV7-8; j_gene: TRBJ2-2; d_gene: TRBD1; abundance: .; CDR3aa: CASSLAQGTGELFF
v_gene: TRBV7-9; j_gene: TRBJ1-2; d_gene: TRBD1; abundance: .; CDR3aa: CASSPRAGGIGGYTF
v_gene: TRBV19; j_gene: TRBJ2-7; d_gene: TRBD1; abundance: .; CDR3aa: CASGTGVTYEQYF
v_gene: TRBV27; j_gene: TRBJ1-6; d_gene: .; abundance: once; CDR3aa: CASKRRAALWVPLHF
v_gene: TRBV5-1; j_gene: TRBJ2-1; d_gene: TRBD1; abundance: .; CDR3aa: CASSPTGAGYNEQFF
v_gene: TRBV3-1/TRBV3-2; j_gene: TRBJ1-5; d_gene: TRBD1; abundance: .; CDR3aa: CASSQQGGRGNQPQHF
v_gene: TRBV19; j_gene: TRBJ1-1; d_gene: .; abundance: .; CDR3aa: CASRVRDWRAMMNTEAFF
v_gene: TRBV4-1; j_gene: TRBJ2-7; d_gene: .; abundance: .; CDR3aa: CASSQGPGATYEQYF
v_gene: TRBV7-8; j_gene: TRBJ1-2; d_gene: .; abundance: once; CDR3aa: CASSLPSSLAGSNNYGYTF
v_gene: TRBV5-1; j_gene: TRBJ1-3; d_gene: .; abundance: .; CDR3aa: CASSLVSGSGNTIYF
v_gene: TRBV4-2; j_gene: TRBJ1-4; d_gene: .; abundance: once; CDR3aa: CASSQREGLSNEKLFF
v_gene: TRBV3-1/TRBV3-2; j_gene: TRBJ2-2; d_gene: .; abundance: .; CDR3aa: CASSPGASAGELFF
v_gene: TRBV7-9; j_gene: TRBJ1-5; d_gene: .; abundance: .; CDR3aa: CASSAPYSRAQHF
v_gene: TRBV7-9; j_gene: TRBJ1-2; d_gene: .; abundance: .; CDR3aa: CASTLGGGANYGYTF
v_gene: TRBV3-1/TRBV3-2; j_gene: TRBJ1-1; d_gene: .; abundance: .; CDR3aa: CASSPPRTGNTEAFF
v_gene: TRBV11-2; j_gene: TRBJ1-2; d_gene: .; abundance: .; CDR3aa: CASSPAGGGPYGYTF
v_gene: TRBV10-3; j_gene: TRBJ2-5; d_gene: TRBD1; abundance: .; CDR3aa: CAIREQGARGETQYF
v_gene: TRBV4-1; j_gene: TRBJ2-1; d_gene: TRBD2; abundance: once; CDR3aa: CASSQTSGSANEQFF
v_gene: TRBV9; j_gene: TRBJ2-1; d_gene: .; abundance: .; CDR3aa: CASSVDRGTSYNEQFF
v_gene: TRBV11-3; j_gene: TRBJ2-3; d_gene: .; abundance: once; CDR3aa: CASSLLQGVAQYF
v_gene: TRBV27; j_gene: TRBJ1-6; d_gene: .; abundance: .; CDR3aa: CASSNTGTRISPLHF
v_gene: TRBV7-3; j_gene: TRBJ1-5; d_gene: .; abundance: .; CDR3aa: CASSLDGEAPQHF
v_gene: TRBV7-9; j_gene: TRBJ1-1; d_gene: .; abundance: .; CDR3aa: CASSLGIIQEAFF
v_gene: TRBV6-5; j_gene: TRBJ1-1; d_gene: .; abundance: .; CDR3aa: CASSYSSGTPNTEAFF
v_gene: TRBV6-5; j_gene: TRBJ1-3; d_gene: TRBD1; abundance: .; CDR3aa: CASSSPDREGNTIYF
v_gene: TRBV5-4; j_gene: TRBJ2-7; d_gene: .; abundance: .; CDR3aa: CASSSPSLGAGNEQYF
v_gene: TRBV18; j_gene: TRBJ1-1; d_gene: .; abundance: few; CDR3aa: CASSPLSPLGGPFF
v_gene: TRBV9; j_gene: TRBJ2-7; d_gene: TRBD1; abundance: .; CDR3aa: CASGSGDRLLF
v_gene: TRBV5-4; j_gene: TRBJ2-5; d_gene: .; abundance: .; CDR3aa: CASSSGNPQETQYF
v_gene: TRBV18; j_gene: TRBJ1-4; d_gene: .; abundance: .; CDR3aa: CASSQMGKLFF
v_gene: TRBV9; j_gene: TRBJ1-1; d_gene: .; abundance: .; CDR3aa: CASSVRAGLNTEAFF
v_gene: TRBV21-1; j_gene: TRBJ2-7; d_gene: .; abundance: .; CDR3aa: CASSHKTVSSYEQYF
v_gene: TRBV7-7; j_gene: TRBJ2-2; d_gene: .; abundance: .; CDR3aa: CASSKYRGGTGELFF
v_gene: TRBV7-9; j_gene: TRBJ1-2; d_gene: .; abundance: .; CDR3aa: CASSFDLHNYGYTF
v_gene: TRBV2; j_gene: TRBJ2-3; d_gene: .; abundance: .; CDR3aa: CASSGRVSADTQYF
v_gene: TRBV24-1; j_gene: TRBJ1-2; d_gene: TRBD1; abundance: .; CDR3aa: CATSDYSGTGDGYTF
v_gene: TRBV19; j_gene: TRBJ1-2; d_gene: .; abundance: once; CDR3aa: CASLGYGYTF
v_gene: TRBV3-1/TRBV3-2; j_gene: TRBJ2-5; d_gene: .; abundance: .; CDR3aa: CASSQDLQSETQYF
v_gene: TRBV7-2; j_gene: TRBJ2-2; d_gene: .; abundance: .; CDR3aa: CASSLDGTWTGELFF
v_gene: TRBV15; j_gene: TRBJ2-7; d_gene: .; abundance: .; CDR3aa: CATSSAGNEQYF
v_gene: TRBV19; j_gene: TRBJ1-1; d_gene: .; abundance: .; CDR3aa: CASKRTANTEAFF
v_gene: TRBV6-5; j_gene: TRBJ1-1; d_gene: .; abundance: once; CDR3aa: CASSYSAVLQLTEAFF
v_gene: TRBV27; j_gene: TRBJ1-1; d_gene: .; abundance: .; CDR3aa: CASSLARGGTEAFF
v_gene: TRBV4-1; j_gene: TRBJ1-4; d_gene: .; abundance: .; CDR3aa: CASSHSRGGVDEKLFF
v_gene: TRBV12-3/TRBV12-4; j_gene: TRBJ1-1; d_gene: .; abundance: .; CDR3aa: CASSLMTPEAFF
v_gene: TRBV3-1/TRBV3-2; j_gene: TRBJ1-1; d_gene: TRBD1; abundance: .; CDR3aa: CASSPGTEREVAFF
v_gene: TRBV7-9; j_gene: TRBJ2-6; d_gene: .; abundance: .; CDR3aa: CASTYSGANVLTF
v_gene: TRBV10-3; j_gene: TRBJ2-2; d_gene: TRBD1; abundance: .; CDR3aa: CAISPIGTGGGDTGELFF
v_gene: TRBV9; j_gene: TRBJ1-4; d_gene: .; abundance: .; CDR3aa: CASSVEGGEKLFF